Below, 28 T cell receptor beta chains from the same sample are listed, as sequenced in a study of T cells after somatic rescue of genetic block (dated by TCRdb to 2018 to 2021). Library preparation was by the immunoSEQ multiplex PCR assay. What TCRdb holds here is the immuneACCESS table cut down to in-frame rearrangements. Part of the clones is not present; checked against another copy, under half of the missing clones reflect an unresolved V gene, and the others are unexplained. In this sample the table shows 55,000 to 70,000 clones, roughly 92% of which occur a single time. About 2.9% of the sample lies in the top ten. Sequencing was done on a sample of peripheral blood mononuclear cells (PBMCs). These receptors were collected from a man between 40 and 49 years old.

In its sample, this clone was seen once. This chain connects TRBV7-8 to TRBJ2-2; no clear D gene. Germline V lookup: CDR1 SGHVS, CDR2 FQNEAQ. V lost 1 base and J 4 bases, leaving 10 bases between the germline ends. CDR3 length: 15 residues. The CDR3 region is CASSLGRMSTGELFF. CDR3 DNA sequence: TGTGCCAGCAGCTTAGGCCGGATGAGCACCGGGGAGCTGTTTTTT.

The CDR3: CASSSLGPRWVNTGELFF. In DNA, the CDR3 is TGTGCCAGCAGCTCCCTAGGGCCGCGGTGGGTGAACACCGGGGAGCTGTTTTTT. The chain couples TRBV7-9 to TRBJ2-2; D unresolved. Germline V lookup: CDR1 SEHNR, CDR2 FQNEAQ (reference sequence). V was clipped by 4 bases and J by 1 base, with 19 bases between them. The CDR3 sequence is 18 residues long. The full variable domain, with the rest looked up from reference TRBV7-9 and TRBJ2-2, is DTGVSQNPRHKITKRGQNVTFRCDPISEHNRLYWYRQTLGQGPEFLTYFQNEAQLEKSRLLSDRFSAERPKGSFSTLEIQRTEQGDSAMYLCASSSLGPRWVNTGELFFGEGSRLTVL.

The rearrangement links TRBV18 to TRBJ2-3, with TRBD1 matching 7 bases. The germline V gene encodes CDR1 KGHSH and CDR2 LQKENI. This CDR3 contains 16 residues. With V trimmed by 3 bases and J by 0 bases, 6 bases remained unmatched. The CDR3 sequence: CASSPGQAGSTDTQYF. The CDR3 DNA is TGTGCCAGCTCACCCGGACAGGCCGGTAGCACAGATACGCAGTATTTT.

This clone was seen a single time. This CDR3 reads CASSLDLGTGHYNEQFF. DNA of the CDR3: TGTGCCAGCAGCTTAGATCTTGGGACAGGTCACTACAATGAGCAGTTCTTC. This chain connects TRBV11-2 to TRBJ2-1; TRBD1 matches 8 bases. The CDR3 runs 17 residues. Germline loops: CDR1 SGHAT, CDR2 FQNNGV. Trimming took 0 bases from V and 3 from J; bases not matched to a gene: 7.

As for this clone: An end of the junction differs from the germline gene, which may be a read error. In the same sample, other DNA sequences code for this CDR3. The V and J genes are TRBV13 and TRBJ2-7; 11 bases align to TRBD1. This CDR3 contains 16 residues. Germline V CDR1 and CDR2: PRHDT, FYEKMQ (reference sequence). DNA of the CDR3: TGTGCCAGCAGCCCAGGGACAGGGGGGAGCTCCTACGAGCAGTACTTT. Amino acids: CASSPGTGGSSYEQYF.

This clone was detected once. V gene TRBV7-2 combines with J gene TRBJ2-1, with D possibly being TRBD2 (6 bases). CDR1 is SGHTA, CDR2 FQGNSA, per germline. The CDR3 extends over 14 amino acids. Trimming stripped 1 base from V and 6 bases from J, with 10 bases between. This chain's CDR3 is CASSLDVGSNEQFF. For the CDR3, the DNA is TGTGCCAGCAGCTTAGACGTCGGGAGCAATGAGCAGTTCTTC. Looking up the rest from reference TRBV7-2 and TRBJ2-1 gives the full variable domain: GAGVSQSPSNKVTEKGKDVELRCDPISGHTALYWYRQSLGQGLEFLIYFQGNSAPDKSGLPSDRFSAERTGGSVSTLTIQRTQQEDSAVYLCASSLDVGSNEQFFGPGTRLTVL.

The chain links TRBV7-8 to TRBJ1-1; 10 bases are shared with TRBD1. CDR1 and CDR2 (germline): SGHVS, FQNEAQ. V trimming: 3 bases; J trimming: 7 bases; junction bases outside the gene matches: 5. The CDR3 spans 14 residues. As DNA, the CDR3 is TGTGCCAGCAGCTTCCGGGACAGGGGCAATGAAGCTTTCTTT. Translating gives CASSFRDRGNEAFF.

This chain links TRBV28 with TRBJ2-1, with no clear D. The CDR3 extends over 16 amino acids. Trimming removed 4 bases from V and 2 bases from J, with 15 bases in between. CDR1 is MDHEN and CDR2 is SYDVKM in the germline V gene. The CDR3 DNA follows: TGTGCCAGCAGTTGGGCGAGTGGGCAACCCTACAATGAGCAGTTCTTC. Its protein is CASSWASGQPYNEQFF. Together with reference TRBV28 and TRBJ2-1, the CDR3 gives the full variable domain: DVKVTQSSRYLVKRTGEKVFLECVQDMDHENMFWYRQDPGLGLRLIYFSYDVKMKEKGDIPEGYSVSREKKERFSLILESASTNQTSMYLCASSWASGQPYNEQFFGPGTRLTVL.

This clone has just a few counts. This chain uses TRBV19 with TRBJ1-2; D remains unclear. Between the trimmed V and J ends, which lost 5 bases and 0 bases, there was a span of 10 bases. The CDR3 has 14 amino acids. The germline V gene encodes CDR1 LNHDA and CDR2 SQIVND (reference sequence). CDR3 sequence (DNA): TGTGCCAGTAGTCTGTCAGCCGCTAACTATGGCTACACCTTC. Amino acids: CASSLSAANYGYTF.

The CDR3 protein is CSARRQAEAFF. CDR3 bases: TGCAGTGCTCGAAGACAGGCTGAAGCTTTCTTT. The chain recombines TRBV20-1 with TRBJ1-1, with D possibly being TRBD1 (6 bases). V was trimmed by 5 bases and J by 6 bases, leaving 10 bases between them. The CDR3 contains 11 residues. The germline V gene has CDR1 DFQATT and CDR2 SNEGSKA (reference sequence).

The CDR3 protein is CASSLSGDAIYEQYF. CDR3 coding DNA: TGTGCCAGCAGTTTATCGGGGGACGCTATCTACGAGCAGTACTTC. The chain uses TRBV27 and TRBJ2-7; TRBD1 or TRBD2 may be the D gene (5 bases each). V was trimmed by 0 bases and J by 3 bases, leaving 12 bases between them. Germline V lookup: CDR1 MNHEY, CDR2 SMNVEV (reference sequence). This CDR3 has 15 amino acids.

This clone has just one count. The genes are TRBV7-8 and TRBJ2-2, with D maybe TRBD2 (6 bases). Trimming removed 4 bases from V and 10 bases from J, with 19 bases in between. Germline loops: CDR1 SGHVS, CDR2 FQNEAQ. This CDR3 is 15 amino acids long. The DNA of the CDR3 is TGTGCCAGCAGCTGGAGGGATTTCCCAGATGCGGAGCTGTTTTTT. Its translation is CASSWRDFPDAELFF.

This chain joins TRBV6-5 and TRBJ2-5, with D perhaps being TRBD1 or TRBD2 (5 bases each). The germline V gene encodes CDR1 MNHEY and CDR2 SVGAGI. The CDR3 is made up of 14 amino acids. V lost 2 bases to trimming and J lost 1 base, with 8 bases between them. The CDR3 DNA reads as TGTGCCAGCAGTTACCGGGACGGCCAAGAGACCCAGTACTTC. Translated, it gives CASSYRDGQETQYF.

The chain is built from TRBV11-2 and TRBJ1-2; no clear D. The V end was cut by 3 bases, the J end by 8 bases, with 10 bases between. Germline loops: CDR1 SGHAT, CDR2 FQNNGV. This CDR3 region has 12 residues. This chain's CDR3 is CASSFNGRGYTF. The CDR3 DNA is TGTGCCAGCAGCTTCAACGGCCGGGGCTACACCTTC.

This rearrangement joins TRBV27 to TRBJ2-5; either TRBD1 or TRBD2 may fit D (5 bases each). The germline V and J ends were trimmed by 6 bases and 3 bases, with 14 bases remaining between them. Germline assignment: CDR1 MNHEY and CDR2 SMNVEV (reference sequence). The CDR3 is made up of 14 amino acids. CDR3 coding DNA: TGTGCCAGCAGCCCTGGGGACGGAGAAGAGACCCAGTACTTC. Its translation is CASSPGDGEETQYF.

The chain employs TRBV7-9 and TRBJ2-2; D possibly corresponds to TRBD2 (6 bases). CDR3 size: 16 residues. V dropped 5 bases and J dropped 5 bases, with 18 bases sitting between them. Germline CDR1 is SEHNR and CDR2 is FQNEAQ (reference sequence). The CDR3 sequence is CASSPHKAGRTGELFF. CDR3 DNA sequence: TGTGCCAGCAGCCCCCATAAGGCGGGAAGGACCGGGGAGCTGTTTTTT.

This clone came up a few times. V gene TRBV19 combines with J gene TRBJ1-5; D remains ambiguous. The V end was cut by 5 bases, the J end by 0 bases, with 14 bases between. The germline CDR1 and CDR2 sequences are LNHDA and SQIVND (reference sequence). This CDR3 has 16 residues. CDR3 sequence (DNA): TGTGCCAGTAGTCCCCAGGATTTCTATAGCAATCAGCCCCAGCATTTT. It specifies CASSPQDFYSNQPQHF.

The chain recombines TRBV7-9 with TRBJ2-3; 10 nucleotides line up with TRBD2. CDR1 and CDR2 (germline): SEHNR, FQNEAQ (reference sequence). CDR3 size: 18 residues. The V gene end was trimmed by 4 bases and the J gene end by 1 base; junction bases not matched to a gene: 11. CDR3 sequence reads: CASSSWTSGGWGTDTQYF. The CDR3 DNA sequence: TGTGCCAGCAGCTCCTGGACTAGCGGAGGGTGGGGCACAGATACGCAGTATTTT.

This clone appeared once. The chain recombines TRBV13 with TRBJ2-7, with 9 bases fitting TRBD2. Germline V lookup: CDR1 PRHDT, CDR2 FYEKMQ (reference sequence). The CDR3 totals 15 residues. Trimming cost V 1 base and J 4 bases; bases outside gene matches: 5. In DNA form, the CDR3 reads TGTGCCAGCAGCTTAGCGGCGGGAGGGTGGTACGAGCAGTACTTC. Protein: CASSLAAGGWYEQYF. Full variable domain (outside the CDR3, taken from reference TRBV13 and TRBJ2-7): AAGVIQSPRHLIKEKRETATLKCYPIPRHDTVYWYQQGPGQDPQFLISFYEKMQSDKGSIPDRFSAQQFSDYHSELNMSSLELGDSALYFCASSLAAGGWYEQYFGPGTRLTVT.

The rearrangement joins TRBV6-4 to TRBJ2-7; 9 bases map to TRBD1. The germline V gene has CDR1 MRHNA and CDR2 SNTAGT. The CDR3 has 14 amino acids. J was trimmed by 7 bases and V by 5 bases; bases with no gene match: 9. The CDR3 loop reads CASSTQGASVEQYF. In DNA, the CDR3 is TGTGCCAGCAGTACACAGGGGGCATCGGTAGAGCAGTACTTC.

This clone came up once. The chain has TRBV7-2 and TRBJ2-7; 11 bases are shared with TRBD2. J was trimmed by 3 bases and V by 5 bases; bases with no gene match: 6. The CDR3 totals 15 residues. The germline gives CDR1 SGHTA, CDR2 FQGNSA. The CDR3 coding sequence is TGTGCCAGCAGCCCCACTAGCGGGAGTTTCTACGAGCAGTACTTC. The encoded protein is CASSPTSGSFYEQYF.

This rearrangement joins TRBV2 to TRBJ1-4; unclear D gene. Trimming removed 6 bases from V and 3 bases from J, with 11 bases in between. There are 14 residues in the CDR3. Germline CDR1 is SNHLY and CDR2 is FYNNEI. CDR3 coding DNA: TGTGCCAGCAGCCCTACTCGGGCTAATGAAAAACTGTTTTTT. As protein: CASSPTRANEKLFF.

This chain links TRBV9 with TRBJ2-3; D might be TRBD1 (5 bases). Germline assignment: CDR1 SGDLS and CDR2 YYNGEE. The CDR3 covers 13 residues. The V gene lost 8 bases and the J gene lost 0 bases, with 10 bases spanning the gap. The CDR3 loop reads CASTGPSTDTQYF. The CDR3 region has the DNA TGTGCCAGTACAGGTCCTAGCACAGATACGCAGTATTTT. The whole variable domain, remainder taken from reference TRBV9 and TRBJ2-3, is DSGVTQTPKHLITATGQRVTLRCSPRSGDLSVYWYQQSLDQGLQFLIQYYNGEERAKGNILERFSAQQFPDLHSELNLSSLELGDSALYFCASTGPSTDTQYFGPGTRLTVL.

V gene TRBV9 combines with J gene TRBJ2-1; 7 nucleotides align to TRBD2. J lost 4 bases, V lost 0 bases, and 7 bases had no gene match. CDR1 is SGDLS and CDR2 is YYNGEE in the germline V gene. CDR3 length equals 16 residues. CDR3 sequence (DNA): TGTGCCAGCAGCGTAGCTGAAGGTAGCGGGTACAATGAGCAGTTCTTC. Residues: CASSVAEGSGYNEQFF.

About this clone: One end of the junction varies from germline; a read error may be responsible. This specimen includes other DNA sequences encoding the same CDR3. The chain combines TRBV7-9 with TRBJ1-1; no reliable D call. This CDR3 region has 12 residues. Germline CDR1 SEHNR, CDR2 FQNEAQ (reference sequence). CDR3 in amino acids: CASSLSNTEAFF. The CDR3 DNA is TGTGCCAGCAGCTTATCTAACACCGAAGCTTTCTTT.

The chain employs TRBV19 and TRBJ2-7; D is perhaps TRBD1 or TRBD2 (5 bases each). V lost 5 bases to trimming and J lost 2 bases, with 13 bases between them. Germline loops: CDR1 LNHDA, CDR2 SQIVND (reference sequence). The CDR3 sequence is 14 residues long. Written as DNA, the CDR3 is TGTGCCAGTAGTCAGGGTCCGCGGGCCTACGAGCAGTACTTC. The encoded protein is CASSQGPRAYEQYF.

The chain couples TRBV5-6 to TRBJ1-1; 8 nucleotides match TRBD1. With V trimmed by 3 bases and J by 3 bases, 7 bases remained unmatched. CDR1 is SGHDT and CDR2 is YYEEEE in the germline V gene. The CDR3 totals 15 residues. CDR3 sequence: CASSSLGQGHTEAFF. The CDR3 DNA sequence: TGTGCCAGCAGCTCTCTTGGACAGGGACACACTGAAGCTTTCTTT.

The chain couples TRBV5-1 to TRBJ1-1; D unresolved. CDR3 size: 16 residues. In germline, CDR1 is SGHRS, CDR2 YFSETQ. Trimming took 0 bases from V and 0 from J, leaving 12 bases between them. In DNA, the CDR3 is TGCGCCAGCAGCTTGGCCCGGAATAACATGAACACTGAAGCTTTCTTT. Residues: CASSLARNNMNTEAFF.